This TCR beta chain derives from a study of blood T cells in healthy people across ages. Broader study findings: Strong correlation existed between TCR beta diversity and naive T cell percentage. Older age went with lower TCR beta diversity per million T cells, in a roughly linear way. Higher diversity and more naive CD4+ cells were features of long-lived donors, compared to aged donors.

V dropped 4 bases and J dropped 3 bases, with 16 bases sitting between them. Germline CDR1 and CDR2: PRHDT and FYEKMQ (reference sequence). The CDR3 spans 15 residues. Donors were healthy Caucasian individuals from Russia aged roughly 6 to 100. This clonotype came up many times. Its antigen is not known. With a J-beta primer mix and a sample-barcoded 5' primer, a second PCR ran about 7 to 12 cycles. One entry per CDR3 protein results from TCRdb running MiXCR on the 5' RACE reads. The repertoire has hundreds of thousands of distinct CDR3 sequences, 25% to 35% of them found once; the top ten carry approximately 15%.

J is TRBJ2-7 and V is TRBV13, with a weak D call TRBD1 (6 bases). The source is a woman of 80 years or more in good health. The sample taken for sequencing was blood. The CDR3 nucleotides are TGTGCCAGCAGCTCCCGGGGAACAGGGAGCTACGAGCAGTACTTC. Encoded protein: CASSSRGTGSYEQYF.